The clone carrying this T cell receptor (beta chain) showed up just a few times. Antigen: not known. This sample is part of a study of cytomegalovirus exposure and HLA in healthy donors. Points from the study as a whole: Sequencing artifact likely explains a cluster of highly shared sequence variants.

The study ran its PCR with 60 Vbeta and 13 Jbeta primers. TCRdb keeps only in-frame clones here, not all; method: immunoSEQ multiplex PCR. The data hold about 97,000 clones, with roughly two thirds observed a single time. Germline CDR1 is LNHDA and CDR2 is SQIVND (reference sequence). The length of the CDR3 is 13 residues. Trimming shortened V by 3 bases and J by 6 bases, and 9 bases separated the two germline ends. The chain combines TRBV19 with TRBJ2-1; D gene unclear. Sequenced sample: PBMCs. This TCR was recovered from a man in his forties in good health and CMV-seronegative. CDR3 DNA sequence: TGTGCCAGTAGTATCCATGGGCCCAATGAGCAGTTCTTC. It yields the protein CASSIHGPNEQFF.